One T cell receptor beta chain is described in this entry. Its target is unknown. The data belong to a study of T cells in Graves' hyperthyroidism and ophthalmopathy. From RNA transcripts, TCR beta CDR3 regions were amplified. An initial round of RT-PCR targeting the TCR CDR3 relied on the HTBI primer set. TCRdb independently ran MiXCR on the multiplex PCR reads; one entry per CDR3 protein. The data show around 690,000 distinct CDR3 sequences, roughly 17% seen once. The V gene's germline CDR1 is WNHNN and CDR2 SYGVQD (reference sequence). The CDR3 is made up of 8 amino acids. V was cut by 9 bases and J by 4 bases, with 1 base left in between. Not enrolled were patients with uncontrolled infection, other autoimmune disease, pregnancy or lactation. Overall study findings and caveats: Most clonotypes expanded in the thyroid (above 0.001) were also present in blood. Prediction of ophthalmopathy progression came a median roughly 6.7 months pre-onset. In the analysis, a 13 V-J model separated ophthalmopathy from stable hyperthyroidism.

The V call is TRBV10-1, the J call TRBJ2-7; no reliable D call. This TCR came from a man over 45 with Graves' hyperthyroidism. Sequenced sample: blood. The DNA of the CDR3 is TGCGCCAGATACGAGCAGTACTTC. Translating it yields CARYEQYF.